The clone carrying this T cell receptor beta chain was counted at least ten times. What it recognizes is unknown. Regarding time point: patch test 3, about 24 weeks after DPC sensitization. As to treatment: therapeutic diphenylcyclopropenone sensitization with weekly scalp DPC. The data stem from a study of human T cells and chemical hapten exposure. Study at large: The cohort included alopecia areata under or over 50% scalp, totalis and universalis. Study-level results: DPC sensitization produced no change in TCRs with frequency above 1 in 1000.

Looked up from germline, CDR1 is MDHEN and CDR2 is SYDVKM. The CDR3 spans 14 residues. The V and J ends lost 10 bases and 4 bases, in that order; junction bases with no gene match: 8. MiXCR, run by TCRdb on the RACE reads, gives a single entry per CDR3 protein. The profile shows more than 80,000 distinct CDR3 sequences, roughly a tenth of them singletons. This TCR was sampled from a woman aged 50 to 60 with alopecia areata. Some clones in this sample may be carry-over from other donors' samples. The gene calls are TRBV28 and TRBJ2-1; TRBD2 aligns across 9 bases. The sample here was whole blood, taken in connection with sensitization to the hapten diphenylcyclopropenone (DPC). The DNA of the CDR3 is TGTGCCATAATACCAGCGGGAGGATACAATGAGCAGTTCTTC. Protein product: CAIIPAGGYNEQFF. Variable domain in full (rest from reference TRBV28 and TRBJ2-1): DVKVTQSSRYLVKRTGEKVFLECVQDMDHENMFWYRQDPGLGLRLIYFSYDVKMKEKGDIPEGYSVSREKKERFSLILESASTNQTSMYLCAIIPAGGYNEQFFGPGTRLTVL.